The 17 T cell receptor beta chains reported below all come from one sample, sequenced in a study of shared clonotypes between healthy human individuals. The assay was immunoSEQ multiplex PCR, and TCRdb's table has in-frame clones only and misses some. This repertoire shows approximately 480,000 clones, about 75% found once; its top ten account for under 15%. Sequencing was performed on PBMCs. The receptors derive from a woman aged 40 to 55 in good health. Some clones in this sample may be carry-over from other donors' samples.

For this clone: Other DNA sequences in this sample translate to the same CDR3. The chain links TRBV27 to TRBJ2-5; D call uncertain. V shed 2 bases and J shed 1 base, with 5 bases lying between them. Germline V gives CDR1 MNHEY, CDR2 SMNVEV (reference sequence). The CDR3 sequence is 13 residues long. DNA of the CDR3: TGTGCCAGCAGTTTACGGCCCCAAGAGACCCAGTACTTC. Its protein product is CASSLRPQETQYF.

The chain employs TRBV7-9 and TRBJ2-1, with D maybe TRBD2 (5 bases). The CDR3 length is 11 residues. Between the trimmed V and J ends, which lost 10 bases and 8 bases, there was a span of 12 bases. Per germline, CDR1 SEHNR and CDR2 FQNEAQ (reference sequence). DNA of the CDR3: TGTGCCATAGAGGGCCGGGATGAGCAGTTCTTC. Amino acids: CAIEGRDEQFF.

The chain employs TRBV7-9 and TRBJ2-7, with 7 bases lining up with TRBD2. This CDR3 contains 13 residues. The V gene's germline CDR1 is SEHNR and CDR2 FQNEAQ (reference sequence). V lost 5 bases and J lost 6; bases outside the gene matches: 7. The CDR3 spells CASSPHPGGEQYF. CDR3 sequence (DNA): TGTGCCAGCAGCCCCCATCCGGGAGGCGAGCAGTACTTC.

The chain uses TRBV7-9 and TRBJ2-1, with a possible D match to TRBD2 (6 bases). The ends were cut back, 2 bases at V and 0 bases at J, with 8 bases in the middle. Germline-derived CDR1 and CDR2 are SEHNR and FQNEAQ (reference sequence). This CDR3 spans 15 amino acids. The CDR3 region has the DNA TGTGCCAGCAGCTTAAGCGGGCCCTCCTACAATGAGCAGTTCTTC. Encoded protein: CASSLSGPSYNEQFF.

V gene TRBV6-5 combines with J gene TRBJ2-7; no clear D. Looked up from germline, CDR1 is MNHEY and CDR2 is SVGAGI. This CDR3 region has 13 residues. Trimming cost V 2 bases and J 3 bases, with 8 bases left between them. CDR3: CASSYTQSYEQYF. CDR3 bases: TGTGCCAGCAGTTACACGCAGAGCTACGAGCAGTACTTC.

The J gene is TRBJ2-5, the V gene TRBV7-3, with D unresolved. CDR1 is SGHTA, CDR2 FQGTGA, per germline. The V end was cut by 5 bases, the J end by 4 bases, with 14 bases between. CDR3 length equals 14 residues. The CDR3 DNA is TGTGCCAGCAGCCCAACCGGGCCTGGAGAGACCCAGTACTTC. As protein: CASSPTGPGETQYF.

In DNA form, the CDR3 reads TGTGCCATCAGTGCGGGCGGGTCAACCTACGAGCAGTACTTC. Translated, it gives CAISAGGSTYEQYF. The chain is built from TRBV10-3 and TRBJ2-7, with a possible D match to TRBD2 (5 bases). CDR3 length equals 14 residues. CDR1 and CDR2 from the germline V gene are ENHRY and SYGVKD. V dropped 4 bases and J dropped 2 bases, with 12 bases sitting between them.

The gene calls are TRBV7-2 and TRBJ2-2; the D call may be TRBD1 or TRBD2 (5 bases each). Germline V CDR1 and CDR2: SGHTA, FQGNSA. CDR3 length: 14 amino acids. The V and J ends lost 4 bases and 4 bases respectively, with 10 bases between them. The CDR3: CASSSGTITGELFF. CDR3 coding DNA: TGTGCCAGCAGCTCCGGGACGATCACCGGGGAGCTGTTTTTT. The complete variable domain, with remaining parts taken from reference TRBV7-2 and TRBJ2-2, reads GAGVSQSPSNKVTEKGKDVELRCDPISGHTALYWYRQSLGQGLEFLIYFQGNSAPDKSGLPSDRFSAERTGGSVSTLTIQRTQQEDSAVYLCASSSGTITGELFFGEGSRLTVL.

This chain joins TRBV28 and TRBJ2-4; D tentatively reads TRBD1 or TRBD2 (5 bases each). V lost 3 bases to trimming and J lost 1 base, with 10 bases between them. CDR3 length: 15 amino acids. The germline CDR1 and CDR2 sequences are MDHEN and SYDVKM. In DNA form, the CDR3 reads TGTGCCAGCAGTTTGGCCTGGGGGGCCAAAAACATTCAGTACTTC. Translating gives CASSLAWGAKNIQYF.

V is TRBV7-9 and J is TRBJ2-3, with 10 bases identical to TRBD2. This CDR3 contains 16 residues. The junction had 8 bases not matched to a gene; V was cut back by 5 bases and J by 3 bases. Germline V CDR1 and CDR2: SEHNR, FQNEAQ (reference sequence). The CDR3 bases are TGTGCCAGCAGCCTGGCAAGCGGGAGGGTGACAGATACGCAGTATTTT. Translation: CASSLASGRVTDTQYF.

The chain links TRBV11-2 to TRBJ2-7; D assignment may be TRBD1 or TRBD2 (6 bases each). The ends were cut back, 6 bases at V and 1 base at J, with 16 bases in the middle. CDR1 and CDR2 (germline): SGHAT, FQNNGV. The CDR3 is made up of 15 amino acids. DNA of the CDR3: TGTGCCAGCAGGGGGTTTCAGGGGACTTCCTACGAGCAGTACTTC. It yields the protein CASRGFQGTSYEQYF.

The chain uses TRBV27 and TRBJ1-1; TRBD1 is a possible D gene (5 bases). Per the germline V gene, CDR1 is MNHEY and CDR2 is SMNVEV (reference sequence). The CDR3 is made up of 14 amino acids. V was shortened by 2 bases and J by 3 bases, with 10 bases between the two germline ends. CDR3: CASSLRGAYTEAFF. CDR3 bases: TGTGCCAGCAGTTTAAGGGGCGCATACACTGAAGCTTTCTTT.

The chain links TRBV28 to TRBJ1-2; 7 positions match TRBD1. V lost 7 bases to trimming and J lost 7 bases; unmatched junction nucleotides: 3. The CDR3 is made up of 11 amino acids. Germline CDR1 reads MDHEN; CDR2 reads SYDVKM. CDR3 DNA: TGTGCCAGCACTGACAGGGTTGGCTACACCTTC. Amino acids: CASTDRVGYTF.

This clone was picked up a small number of times. The chain couples TRBV19 to TRBJ1-2, with a possible D match to TRBD1 (5 bases). Germline values: CDR1 LNHDA, CDR2 SQIVND (reference sequence). CDR3 length equals 13 residues. This chain's CDR3 is CAPGGPGVYGYTF. DNA for the CDR3: TGTGCGCCCGGAGGGCCGGGGGTCTATGGCTACACCTTC.

The V call is TRBV11-2, the J call TRBJ2-5; tentative D call: TRBD2 (5 bases). Germline lookup yields CDR1 SGHAT and CDR2 FQNNGV. Trimming pared 6 bases from V and 2 bases from J, leaving 16 bases between. The CDR3 totals 15 residues. CDR3: CASSPTLGVQETQYF. CDR3 nucleotides: TGTGCCAGCAGTCCTACCTTGGGAGTTCAAGAGACCCAGTACTTC.

The chain couples TRBV28 to TRBJ2-7, with D perhaps matching TRBD1 (5 bases). V gave up 2 bases and J gave up 3 bases, with 14 bases separating them. Germline assignment: CDR1 MDHEN and CDR2 SYDVKM. This CDR3 is built from 15 residues. The CDR3 spells CASSLGSGTGYEQYF. The CDR3 coding sequence is TGTGCCAGCAGTTTAGGGTCGGGTACAGGCTACGAGCAGTACTTC.

The chain joins TRBV2 to TRBJ2-1, with D unclear. The germline V gene encodes CDR1 SNHLY and CDR2 FYNNEI. The CDR3 totals 12 residues. The germline V and J ends were trimmed by 6 bases and 8 bases, with 11 bases remaining between them. The CDR3 nucleotides read TGTGCCAGCAGACCTAACAGCGATGAGCAGTTCTTC. It yields the protein CASRPNSDEQFF.